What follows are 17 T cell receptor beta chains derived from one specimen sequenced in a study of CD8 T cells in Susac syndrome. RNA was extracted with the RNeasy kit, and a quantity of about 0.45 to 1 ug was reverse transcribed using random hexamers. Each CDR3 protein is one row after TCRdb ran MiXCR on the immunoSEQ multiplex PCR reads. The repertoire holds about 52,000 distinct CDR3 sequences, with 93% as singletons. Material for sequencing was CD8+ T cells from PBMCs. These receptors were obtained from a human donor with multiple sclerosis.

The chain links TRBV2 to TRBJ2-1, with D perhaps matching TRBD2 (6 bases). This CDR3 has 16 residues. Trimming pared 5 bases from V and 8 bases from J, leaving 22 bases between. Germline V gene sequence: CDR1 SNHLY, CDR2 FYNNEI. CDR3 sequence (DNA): TGTGCCAGCAGTCCCACTCTCCGCGGGGCAATCCATGAGCAGTTCTTC. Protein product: CASSPTLRGAIHEQFF.

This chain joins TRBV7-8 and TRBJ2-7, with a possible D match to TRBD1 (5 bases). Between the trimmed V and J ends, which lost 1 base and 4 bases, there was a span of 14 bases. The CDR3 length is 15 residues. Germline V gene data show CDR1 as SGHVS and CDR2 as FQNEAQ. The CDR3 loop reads CASSLGVGREYEQYF. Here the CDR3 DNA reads TGTGCCAGCAGCTTAGGTGTGGGCAGGGAATACGAGCAGTACTTC. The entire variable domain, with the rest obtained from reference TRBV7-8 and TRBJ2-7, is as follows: GAGVSQSPRYKVAKRGQDVALRCDPISGHVSLFWYQQALGQGPEFLTYFQNEAQLDKSGLPSDRFFAERPEGSVSTLKIQRTQQEDSAVYLCASSLGVGREYEQYFGPGTRLTVT.

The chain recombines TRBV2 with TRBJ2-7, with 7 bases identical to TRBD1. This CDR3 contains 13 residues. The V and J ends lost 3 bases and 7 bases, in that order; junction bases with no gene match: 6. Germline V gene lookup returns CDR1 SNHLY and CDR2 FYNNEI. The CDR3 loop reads CASSDGDRAEQYF. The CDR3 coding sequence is TGTGCCAGCAGTGATGGCGACAGGGCTGAGCAGTACTTC.

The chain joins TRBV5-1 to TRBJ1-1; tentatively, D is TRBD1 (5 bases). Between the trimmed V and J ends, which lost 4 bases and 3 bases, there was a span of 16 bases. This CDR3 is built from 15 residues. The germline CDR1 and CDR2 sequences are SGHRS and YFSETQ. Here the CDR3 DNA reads TGCGCCAGCAGCCTCGGACACCCCGGTGACACTGAAGCTTTCTTT. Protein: CASSLGHPGDTEAFF.

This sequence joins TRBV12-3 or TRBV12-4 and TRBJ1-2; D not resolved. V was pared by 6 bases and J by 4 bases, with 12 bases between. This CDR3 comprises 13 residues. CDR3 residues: CASSLEYGYGYTF. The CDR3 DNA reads TGTGCCAGCAGCCTCGAATATGGCTATGGCTACACCTTC.

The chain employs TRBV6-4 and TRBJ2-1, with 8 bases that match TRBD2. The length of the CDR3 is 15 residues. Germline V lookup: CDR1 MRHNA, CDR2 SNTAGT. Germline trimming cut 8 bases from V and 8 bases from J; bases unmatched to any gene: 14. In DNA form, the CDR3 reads TGTGCCAGCGGCGGAGGAGGCGGGGGGCCCGATGAGCAGTTCTTC. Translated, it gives CASGGGGGGPDEQFF.

DNA for the CDR3: TGTGCCATCAGTGTCGACAGGTCCTACACCGGGGAGCTGTTTTTT. Translated: CAISVDRSYTGELFF. The chain has TRBV10-3 and TRBJ2-2, with D perhaps TRBD1 (6 bases). V dropped 4 bases and J dropped 3 bases, with 12 bases sitting between them. Germline loops: CDR1 ENHRY, CDR2 SYGVKD. This CDR3 contains 15 residues.

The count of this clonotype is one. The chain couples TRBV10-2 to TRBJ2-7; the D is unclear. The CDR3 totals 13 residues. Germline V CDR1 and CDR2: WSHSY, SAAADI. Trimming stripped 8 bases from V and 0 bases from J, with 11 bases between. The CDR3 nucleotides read TGCGCCAGCGGTGGCAGATACTCCTACGAGCAGTACTTC. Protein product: CASGGRYSYEQYF.

CDR3 loop: CASSLFTF. The CDR3 nucleotides are TGTGCCAGCAGCTTATTCACCTTC. The rearrangement uses TRBV7-9 and TRBJ1-2; no clear D. Looked up from germline, CDR1 is SEHNR and CDR2 is FQNEAQ (reference sequence). Trimming took off 2 bases at V and 13 bases at J, with 2 bases between the two ends. The CDR3 is 8 amino acids.

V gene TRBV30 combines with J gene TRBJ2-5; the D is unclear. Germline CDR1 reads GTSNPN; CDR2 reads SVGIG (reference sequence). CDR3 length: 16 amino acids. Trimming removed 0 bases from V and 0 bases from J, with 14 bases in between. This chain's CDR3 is CAWSVPRTTYQETQYF. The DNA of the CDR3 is TGTGCCTGGAGTGTACCCAGAACAACGTACCAAGAGACCCAGTACTTC.

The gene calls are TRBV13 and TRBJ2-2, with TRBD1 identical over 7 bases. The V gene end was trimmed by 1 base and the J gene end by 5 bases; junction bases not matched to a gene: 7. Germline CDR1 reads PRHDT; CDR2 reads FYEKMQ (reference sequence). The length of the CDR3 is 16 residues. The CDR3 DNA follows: TGTGCCAGCAGCTTAGCCTCGGGACAGTGGACCGGGGAGCTGTTTTTT. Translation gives CASSLASGQWTGELFF.

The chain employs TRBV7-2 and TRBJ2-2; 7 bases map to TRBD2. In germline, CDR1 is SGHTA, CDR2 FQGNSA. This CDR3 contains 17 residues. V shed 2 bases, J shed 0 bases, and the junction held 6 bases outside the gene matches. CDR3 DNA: TGTGCCAGCAGCTTAAGTCCTGCGGGGGCGAACACCGGGGAGCTGTTTTTT. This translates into CASSLSPAGANTGELFF.

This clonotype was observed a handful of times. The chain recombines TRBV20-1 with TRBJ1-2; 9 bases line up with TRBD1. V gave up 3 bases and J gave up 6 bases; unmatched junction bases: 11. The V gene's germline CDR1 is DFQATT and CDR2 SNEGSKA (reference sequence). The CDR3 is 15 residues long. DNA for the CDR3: TGCAGTGCTAGGGACGATGGGGGACAGGGTAATGGCTACACCTTC. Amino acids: CSARDDGGQGNGYTF.

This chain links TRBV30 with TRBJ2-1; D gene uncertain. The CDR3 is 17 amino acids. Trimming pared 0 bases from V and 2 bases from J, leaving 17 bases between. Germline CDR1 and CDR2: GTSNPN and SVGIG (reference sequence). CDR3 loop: CAWSVRGEETPYNEQFF. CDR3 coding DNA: TGTGCCTGGAGTGTACGTGGCGAAGAAACTCCCTACAATGAGCAGTTCTTC. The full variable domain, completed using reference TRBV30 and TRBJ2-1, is SQTIHQWPATLVQPVGSPLSLECTVEGTSNPNLYWYRQAAGRGLQLLFYSVGIGQISSEVPQNLSASRPQDRQFILSSKKLLLSDSGFYLCAWSVRGEETPYNEQFFGPGTRLTVL.

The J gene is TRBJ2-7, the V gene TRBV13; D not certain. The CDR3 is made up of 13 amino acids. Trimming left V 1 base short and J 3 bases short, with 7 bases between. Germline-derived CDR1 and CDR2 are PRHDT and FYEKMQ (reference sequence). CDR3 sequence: CASSLDQVYEQYF. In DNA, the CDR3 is TGTGCCAGCAGCTTAGATCAGGTCTACGAGCAGTACTTC.

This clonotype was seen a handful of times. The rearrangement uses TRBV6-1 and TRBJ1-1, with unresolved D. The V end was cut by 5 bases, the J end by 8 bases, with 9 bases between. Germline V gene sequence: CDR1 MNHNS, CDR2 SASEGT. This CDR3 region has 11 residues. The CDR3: CASSSQSEAFF. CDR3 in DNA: TGTGCCAGCAGTTCCCAGTCCGAAGCTTTCTTT.

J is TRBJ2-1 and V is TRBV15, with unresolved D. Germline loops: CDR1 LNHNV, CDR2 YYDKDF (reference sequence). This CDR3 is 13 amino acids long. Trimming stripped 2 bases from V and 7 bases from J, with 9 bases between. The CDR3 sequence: CATSRPLGNEQFF. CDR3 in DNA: TGTGCCACCAGCAGACCCTTAGGGAATGAGCAGTTCTTC.